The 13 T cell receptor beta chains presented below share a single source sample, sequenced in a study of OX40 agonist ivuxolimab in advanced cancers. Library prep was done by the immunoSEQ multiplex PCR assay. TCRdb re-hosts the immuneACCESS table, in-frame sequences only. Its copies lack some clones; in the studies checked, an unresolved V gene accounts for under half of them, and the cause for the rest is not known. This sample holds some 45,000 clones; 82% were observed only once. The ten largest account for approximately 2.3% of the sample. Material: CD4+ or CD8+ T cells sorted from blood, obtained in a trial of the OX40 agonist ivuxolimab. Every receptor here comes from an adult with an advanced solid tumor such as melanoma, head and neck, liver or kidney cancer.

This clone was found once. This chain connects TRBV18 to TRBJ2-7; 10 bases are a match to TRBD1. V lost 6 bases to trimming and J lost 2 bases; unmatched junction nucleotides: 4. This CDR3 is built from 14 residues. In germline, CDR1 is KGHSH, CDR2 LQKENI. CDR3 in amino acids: CASSRQGATYEQYF. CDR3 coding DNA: TGTGCCAGCTCCCGACAGGGGGCCACCTACGAGCAGTACTTC.

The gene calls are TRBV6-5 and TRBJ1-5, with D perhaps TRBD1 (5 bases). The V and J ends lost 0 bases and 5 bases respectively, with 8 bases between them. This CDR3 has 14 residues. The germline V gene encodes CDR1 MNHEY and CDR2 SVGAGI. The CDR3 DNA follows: TGTGCCAGCAGTTACTCGGGCAGGGATCAGCCCCAGCATTTT. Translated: CASSYSGRDQPQHF.

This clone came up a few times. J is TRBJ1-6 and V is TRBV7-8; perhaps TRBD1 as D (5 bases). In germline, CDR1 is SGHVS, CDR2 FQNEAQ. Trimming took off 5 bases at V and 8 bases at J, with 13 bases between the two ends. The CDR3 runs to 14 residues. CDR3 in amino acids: CASSPGTEYSPLHF. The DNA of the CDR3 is TGTGCCAGCAGCCCTGGGACGGAGTATTCACCCCTCCACTTT.

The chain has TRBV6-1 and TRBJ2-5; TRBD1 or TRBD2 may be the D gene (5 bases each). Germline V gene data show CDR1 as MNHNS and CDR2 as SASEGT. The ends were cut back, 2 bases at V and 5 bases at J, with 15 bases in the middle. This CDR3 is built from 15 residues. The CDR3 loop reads CASSEFVGDGETQYF. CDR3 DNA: TGTGCCAGCAGTGAATTTGTTGGGGACGGTGAGACCCAGTACTTC.

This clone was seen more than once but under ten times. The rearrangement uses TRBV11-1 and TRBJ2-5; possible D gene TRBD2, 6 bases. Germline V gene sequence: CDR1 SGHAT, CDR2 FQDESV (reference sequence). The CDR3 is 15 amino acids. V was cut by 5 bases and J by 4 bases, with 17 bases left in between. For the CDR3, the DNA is TGTGCCAGCAGCGGGGAGGTCGTAGTGGGAGAGACCCAGTACTTC. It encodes CASSGEVVVGETQYF. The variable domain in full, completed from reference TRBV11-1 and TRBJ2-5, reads EAEVAQSPRYKITEKSQAVAFWCDPISGHATLYWYRQILGQGPELLVQFQDESVVDDSQLPKDRFSAERLKGVDSTLKIQPAELGDSAMYLCASSGEVVVGETQYFGPGTRLLVL.

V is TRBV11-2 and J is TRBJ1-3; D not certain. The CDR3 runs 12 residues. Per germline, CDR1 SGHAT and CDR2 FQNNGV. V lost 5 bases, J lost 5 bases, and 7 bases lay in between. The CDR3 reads CASSADRNTIYF. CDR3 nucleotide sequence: TGTGCCAGCAGCGCCGACAGAAACACCATATATTTT.

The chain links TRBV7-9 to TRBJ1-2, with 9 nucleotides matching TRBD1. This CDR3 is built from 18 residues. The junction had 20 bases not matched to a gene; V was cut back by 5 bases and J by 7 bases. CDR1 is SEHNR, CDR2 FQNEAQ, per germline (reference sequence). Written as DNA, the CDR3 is TGTGCCAGCAGCGACCACAATGCATTGGGACAGGGAGCTCCTGGCTACACCTTC. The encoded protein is CASSDHNALGQGAPGYTF. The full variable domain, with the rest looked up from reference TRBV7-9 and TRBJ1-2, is DTGVSQNPRHKITKRGQNVTFRCDPISEHNRLYWYRQTLGQGPEFLTYFQNEAQLEKSRLLSDRFSAERPKGSFSTLEIQRTEQGDSAMYLCASSDHNALGQGAPGYTFGSGTRLTVV.

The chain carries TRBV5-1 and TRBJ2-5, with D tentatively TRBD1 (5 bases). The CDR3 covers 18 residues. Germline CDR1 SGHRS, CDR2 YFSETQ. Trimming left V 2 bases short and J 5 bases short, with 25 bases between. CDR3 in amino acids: CASSFFGLDGLRGETQYF. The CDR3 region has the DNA TGCGCCAGCAGCTTTTTTGGGCTAGACGGCCTAAGGGGTGAGACCCAGTACTTC. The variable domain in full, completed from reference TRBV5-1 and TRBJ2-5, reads KAGVTQTPRYLIKTRGQQVTLSCSPISGHRSVSWYQQTPGQGLQFLFEYFSETQRNKGNFPGRFSGRQFSNSRSEMNVSTLELGDSALYLCASSFFGLDGLRGETQYFGPGTRLLVL.

CDR3 nucleotides: TGTGCCAGCAGTTATAATGCAGGGGCCAGTGAAGCTTTCTTT. Amino acid sequence: CASSYNAGASEAFF. The rearrangement joins TRBV6-5 to TRBJ1-1; tentative D call: TRBD1 (6 bases). The V end was cut by 3 bases, the J end by 7 bases, with 15 bases between. Germline CDR1 MNHEY, CDR2 SVGAGI. This CDR3 has 14 residues.

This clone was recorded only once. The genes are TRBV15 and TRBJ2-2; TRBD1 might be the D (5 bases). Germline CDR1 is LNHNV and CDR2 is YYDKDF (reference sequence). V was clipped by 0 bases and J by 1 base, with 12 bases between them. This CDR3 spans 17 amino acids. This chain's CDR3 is CATSRDRPGLNTGELFF. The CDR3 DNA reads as TGTGCCACCAGCAGAGATCGGCCAGGGTTGAACACCGGGGAGCTGTTTTTT.

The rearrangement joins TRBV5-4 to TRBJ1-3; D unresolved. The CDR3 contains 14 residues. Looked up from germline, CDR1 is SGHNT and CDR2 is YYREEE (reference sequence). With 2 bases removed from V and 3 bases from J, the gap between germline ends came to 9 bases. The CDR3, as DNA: TGTGCCAGCAGCTTCGGCGCAGATGGAAACACCATATATTTT. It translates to CASSFGADGNTIYF.

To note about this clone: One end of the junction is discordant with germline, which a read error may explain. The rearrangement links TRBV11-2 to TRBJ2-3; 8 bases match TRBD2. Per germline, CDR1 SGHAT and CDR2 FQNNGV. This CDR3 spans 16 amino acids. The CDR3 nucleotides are TGTGCCAGCAGCTCGGCTAGCGGGTACAGCACAGATGCGCAGTATTTT. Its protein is CASSSASGYSTDAQYF.

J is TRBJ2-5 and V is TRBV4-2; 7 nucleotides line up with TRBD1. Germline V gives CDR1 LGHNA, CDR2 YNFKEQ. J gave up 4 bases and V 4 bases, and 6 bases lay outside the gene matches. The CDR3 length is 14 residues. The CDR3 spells CASSRAGQAETQYF. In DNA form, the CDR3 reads TGTGCCAGCAGCCGGGCCGGACAGGCAGAGACCCAGTACTTC.